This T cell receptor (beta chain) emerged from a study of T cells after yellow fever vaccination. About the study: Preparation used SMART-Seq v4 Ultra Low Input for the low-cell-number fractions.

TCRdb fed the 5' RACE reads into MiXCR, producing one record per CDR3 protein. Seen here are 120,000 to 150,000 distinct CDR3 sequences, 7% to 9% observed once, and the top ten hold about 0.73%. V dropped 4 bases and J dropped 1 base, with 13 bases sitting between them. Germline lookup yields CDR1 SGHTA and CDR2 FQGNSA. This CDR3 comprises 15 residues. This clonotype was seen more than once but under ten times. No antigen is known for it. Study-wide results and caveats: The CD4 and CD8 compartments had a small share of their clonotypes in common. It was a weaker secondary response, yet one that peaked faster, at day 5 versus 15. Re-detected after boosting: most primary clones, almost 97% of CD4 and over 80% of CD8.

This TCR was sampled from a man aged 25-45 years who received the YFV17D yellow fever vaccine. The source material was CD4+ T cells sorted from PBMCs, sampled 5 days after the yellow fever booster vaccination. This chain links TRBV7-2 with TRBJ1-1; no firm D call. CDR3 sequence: CASSSTGRPNTEAFF. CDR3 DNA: TGTGCCAGCAGCTCCACCGGACGGCCGAACACTGAAGCTTTCTTT.